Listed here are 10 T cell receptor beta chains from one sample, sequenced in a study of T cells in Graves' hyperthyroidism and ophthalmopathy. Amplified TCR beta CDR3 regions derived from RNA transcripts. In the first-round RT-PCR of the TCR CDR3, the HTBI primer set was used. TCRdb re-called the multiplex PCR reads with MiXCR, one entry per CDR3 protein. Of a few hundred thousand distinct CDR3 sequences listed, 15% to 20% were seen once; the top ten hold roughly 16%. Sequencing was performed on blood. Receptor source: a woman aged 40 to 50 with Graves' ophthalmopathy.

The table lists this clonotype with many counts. The CDR3 DNA is TGTGCCAGCAGCCCCGCGGGGGCGGGGACCGGGGAGCTGTTTTTT. Encoded protein: CASSPAGAGTGELFF. The rearrangement joins TRBV11-2 to TRBJ2-2, with a possible D match to TRBD2 (7 bases). CDR1 and CDR2 from the germline V gene are SGHAT and FQNNGV. CDR3 length equals 15 residues. With 5 bases removed from V and 5 bases from J, the gap between germline ends came to 15 bases.

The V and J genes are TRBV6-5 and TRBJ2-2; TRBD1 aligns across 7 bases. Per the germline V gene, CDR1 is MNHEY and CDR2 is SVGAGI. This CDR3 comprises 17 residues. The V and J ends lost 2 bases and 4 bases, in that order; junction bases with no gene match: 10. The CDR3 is CASSYTSGTESTGELFF. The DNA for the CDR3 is TGTGCCAGCAGTTACACCTCCGGGACAGAAAGCACCGGGGAGCTGTTTTTT.

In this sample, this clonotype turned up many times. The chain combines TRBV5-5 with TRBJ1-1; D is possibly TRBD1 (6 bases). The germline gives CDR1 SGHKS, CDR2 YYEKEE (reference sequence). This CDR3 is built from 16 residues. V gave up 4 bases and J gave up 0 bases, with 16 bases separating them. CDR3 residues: CASSADVGTLNTEAFF. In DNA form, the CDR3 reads TGTGCCAGCAGCGCCGACGTTGGGACATTGAACACTGAAGCTTTCTTT.

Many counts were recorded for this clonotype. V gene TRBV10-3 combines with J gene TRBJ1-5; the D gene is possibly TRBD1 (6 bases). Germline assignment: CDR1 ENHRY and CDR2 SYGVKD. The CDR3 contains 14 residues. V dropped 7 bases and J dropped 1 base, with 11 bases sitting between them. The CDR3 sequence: CAIKMDSSNQPQHF. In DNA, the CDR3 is TGTGCCATCAAGATGGACAGCAGCAATCAGCCCCAGCATTTT.

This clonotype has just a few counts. The CDR3 nucleotides read TGCGCCAGCAGACTAGGACAGGGTTGGGACGAGCAGTACTTC. This codes for CASRLGQGWDEQYF. The chain carries TRBV5-1 and TRBJ2-7; 8 bases are a match to TRBD1. V lost 5 bases and J lost 5; bases outside the gene matches: 9. The CDR3 sequence is 14 residues long. The V gene's germline CDR1 is SGHRS and CDR2 YFSETQ. Full variable domain (outside the CDR3, taken from reference TRBV5-1 and TRBJ2-7): KAGVTQTPRYLIKTRGQQVTLSCSPISGHRSVSWYQQTPGQGLQFLFEYFSETQRNKGNFPGRFSGRQFSNSRSEMNVSTLELGDSALYLCASRLGQGWDEQYFGPGTRLTVT.

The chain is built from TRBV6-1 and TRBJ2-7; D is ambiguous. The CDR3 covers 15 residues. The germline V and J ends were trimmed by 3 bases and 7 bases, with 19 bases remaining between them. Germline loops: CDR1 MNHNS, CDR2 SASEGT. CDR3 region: CASSDKPRATQEQYF. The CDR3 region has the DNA TGTGCCAGCAGTGATAAACCGAGAGCCACCCAGGAGCAGTACTTC.

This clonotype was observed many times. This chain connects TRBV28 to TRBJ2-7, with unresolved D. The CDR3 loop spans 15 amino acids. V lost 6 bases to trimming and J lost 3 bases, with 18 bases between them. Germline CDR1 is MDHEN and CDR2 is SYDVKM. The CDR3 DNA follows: TGTGCCAGCAGCCTATTGAACACTGCTGACTACGAGCAGTACTTC. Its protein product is CASSLLNTADYEQYF.

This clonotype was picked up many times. The CDR3: CASSSPGGGAFF. As DNA, the CDR3 is TGTGCCAGCAGTTCCCCGGGGGGGGGAGCTTTCTTT. The chain uses TRBV27 and TRBJ1-1; a possible D gene is TRBD1 (5 bases). V was pared by 4 bases and J by 10 bases, with 13 bases between. Germline V lookup: CDR1 MNHEY, CDR2 SMNVEV (reference sequence). CDR3 size: 12 residues.

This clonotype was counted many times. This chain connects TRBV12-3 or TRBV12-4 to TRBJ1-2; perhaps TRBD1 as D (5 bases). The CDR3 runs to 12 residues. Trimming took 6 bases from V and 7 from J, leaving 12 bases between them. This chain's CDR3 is CASRHGTTGYTF. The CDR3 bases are TGTGCCAGCAGACACGGGACTACTGGCTACACCTTC.

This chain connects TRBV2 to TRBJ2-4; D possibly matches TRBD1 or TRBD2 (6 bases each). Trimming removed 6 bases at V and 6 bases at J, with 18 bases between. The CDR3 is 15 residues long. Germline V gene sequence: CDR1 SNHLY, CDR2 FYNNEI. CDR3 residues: CASRVTGSGVNIQYF. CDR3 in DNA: TGTGCCAGCAGGGTAACAGGGTCGGGAGTAAACATTCAGTACTTC.